This T cell receptor beta chain was captured by sequencing in a study of cytomegalovirus exposure and HLA in healthy donors. The PCR had 60 Vbeta and 13 Jbeta primers. Produced via immunoSEQ multiplex PCR; TCRdb's table is partial and in-frame only. The sample yields roughly 150,000 clones, roughly 80% seen once. CDR1 and CDR2 from the germline V gene are SEHNR and FQNEAQ (reference sequence). The CDR3 is made up of 18 amino acids. This clone was seen a few times. At one boundary the junction diverges from the germline segment, which might be a read error. The chain couples TRBV7-9 to TRBJ2-7; 15 bases align to TRBD2. What was sequenced was PBMCs. This clonotype originated in a woman aged 40 to 50 in good health and CMV-seronegative. CDR3 nucleotide sequence: TGTTCCAGCAGCCGATCGGGGACTAGCGGGAGGCCCTCCTACGAGCAGTACTTC. Translation gives CSSSRSGTSGRPSYEQYF. Drawing the rest from reference TRBV7-9 and TRBJ2-7, the complete variable domain is DTGVSQNPRHKITKRGQNVTFRCDPISEHNRLYWYRQTLGQGPEFLTYFQNEAQLEKSRLLSDRFSAERPKGSFSTLEIQRTEQGDSAMYLCSSSRSGTSGRPSYEQYFGPGTRLTVT.